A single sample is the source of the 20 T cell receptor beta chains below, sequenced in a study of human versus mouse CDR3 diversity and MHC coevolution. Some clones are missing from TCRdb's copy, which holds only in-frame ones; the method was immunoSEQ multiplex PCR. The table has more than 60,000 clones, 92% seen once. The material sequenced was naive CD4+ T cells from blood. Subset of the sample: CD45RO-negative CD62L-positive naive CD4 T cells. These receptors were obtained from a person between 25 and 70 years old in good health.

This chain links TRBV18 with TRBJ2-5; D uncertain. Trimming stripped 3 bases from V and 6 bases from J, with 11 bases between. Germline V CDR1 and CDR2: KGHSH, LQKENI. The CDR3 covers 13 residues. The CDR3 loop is CASSPQSEKTQYF. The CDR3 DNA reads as TGTGCCAGCTCACCCCAAAGCGAGAAGACCCAGTACTTC. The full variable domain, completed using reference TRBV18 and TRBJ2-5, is NAGVMQNPRHLVRRRGQEARLRCSPMKGHSHVYWYRQLPEEGLKFMVYLQKENIIDESGMPKERFSAEFPKEGPSILRIQQVVRGDSAAYFCASSPQSEKTQYFGPGTRLLVL.

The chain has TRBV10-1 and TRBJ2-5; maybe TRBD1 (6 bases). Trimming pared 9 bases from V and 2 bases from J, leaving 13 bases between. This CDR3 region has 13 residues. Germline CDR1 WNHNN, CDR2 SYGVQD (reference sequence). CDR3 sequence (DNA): TGCGCCAGTTCAGGACAGACTCAAGAGACCCAGTACTTC. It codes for CASSGQTQETQYF.

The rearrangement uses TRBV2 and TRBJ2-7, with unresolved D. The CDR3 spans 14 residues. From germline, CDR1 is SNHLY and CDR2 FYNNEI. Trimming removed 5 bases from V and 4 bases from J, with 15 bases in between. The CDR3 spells CASSKREPHYEQYF. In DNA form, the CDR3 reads TGTGCCAGCAGTAAGAGAGAGCCCCATTACGAGCAGTACTTC.

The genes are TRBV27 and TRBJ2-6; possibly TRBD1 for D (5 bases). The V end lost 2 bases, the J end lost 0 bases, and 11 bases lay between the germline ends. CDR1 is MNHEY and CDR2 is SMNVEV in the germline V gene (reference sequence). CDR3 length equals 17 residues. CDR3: CASSLRGWNSGANVLTF. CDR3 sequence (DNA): TGTGCCAGCAGTTTAAGGGGCTGGAACTCTGGGGCCAACGTCCTGACTTTC.

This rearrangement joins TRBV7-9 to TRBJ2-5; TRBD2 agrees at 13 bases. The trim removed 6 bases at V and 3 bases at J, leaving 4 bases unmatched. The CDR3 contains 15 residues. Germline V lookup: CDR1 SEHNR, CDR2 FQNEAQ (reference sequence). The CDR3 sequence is CASRAGTSGKETQYF. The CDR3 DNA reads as TGTGCCAGCAGGGCCGGGACTAGCGGGAAAGAGACCCAGTACTTC.

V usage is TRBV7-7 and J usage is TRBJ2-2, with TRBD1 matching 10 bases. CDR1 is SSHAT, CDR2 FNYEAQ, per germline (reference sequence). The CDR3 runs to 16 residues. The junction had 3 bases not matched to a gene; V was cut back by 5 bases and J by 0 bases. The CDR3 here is CASSRGQGANTGELFF. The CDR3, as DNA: TGTGCCAGCAGCAGAGGACAGGGGGCGAACACCGGGGAGCTGTTTTTT.

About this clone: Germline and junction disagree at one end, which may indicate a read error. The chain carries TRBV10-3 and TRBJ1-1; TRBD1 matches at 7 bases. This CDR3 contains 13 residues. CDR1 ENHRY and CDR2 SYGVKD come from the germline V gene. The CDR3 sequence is CAIRDRETTEAFF. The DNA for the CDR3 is TGTGCCATCCGTGACAGGGAAACCACTGAAGCTTTCTTT.

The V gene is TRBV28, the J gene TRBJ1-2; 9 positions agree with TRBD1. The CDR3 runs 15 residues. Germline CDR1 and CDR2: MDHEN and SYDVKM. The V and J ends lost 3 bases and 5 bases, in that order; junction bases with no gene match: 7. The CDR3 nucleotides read TGTGCCAGCAGTTTTTCCTTGGGACAGGGTTATGGCTACACCTTC. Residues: CASSFSLGQGYGYTF.

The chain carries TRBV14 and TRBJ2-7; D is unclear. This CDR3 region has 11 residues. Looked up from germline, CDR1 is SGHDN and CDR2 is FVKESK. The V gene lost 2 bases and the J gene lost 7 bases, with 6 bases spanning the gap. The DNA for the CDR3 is TGTGCCAGCAGCCAATACGGGGAGCAGTACTTC. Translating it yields CASSQYGEQYF.

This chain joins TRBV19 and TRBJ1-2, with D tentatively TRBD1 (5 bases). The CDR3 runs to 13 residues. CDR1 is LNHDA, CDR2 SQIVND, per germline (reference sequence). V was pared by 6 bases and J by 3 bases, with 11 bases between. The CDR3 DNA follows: TGTGCCAGTAGCCAGGGAACATACTATGGCTACACCTTC. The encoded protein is CASSQGTYYGYTF.

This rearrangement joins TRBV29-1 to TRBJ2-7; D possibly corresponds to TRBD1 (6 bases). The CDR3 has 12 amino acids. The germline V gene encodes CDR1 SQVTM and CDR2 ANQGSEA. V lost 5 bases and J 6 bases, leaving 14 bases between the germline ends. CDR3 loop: CSVYPGAGEQYF. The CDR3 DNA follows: TGCAGCGTTTACCCAGGGGCGGGCGAGCAGTACTTC.

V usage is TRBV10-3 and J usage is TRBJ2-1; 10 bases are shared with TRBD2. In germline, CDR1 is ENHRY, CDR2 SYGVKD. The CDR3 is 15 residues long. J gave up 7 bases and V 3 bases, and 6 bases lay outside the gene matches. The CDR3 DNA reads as TGTGCCATCAGTGAATCTAGCGGGGGTACTAATGAGCAGTTCTTC. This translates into CAISESSGGTNEQFF.

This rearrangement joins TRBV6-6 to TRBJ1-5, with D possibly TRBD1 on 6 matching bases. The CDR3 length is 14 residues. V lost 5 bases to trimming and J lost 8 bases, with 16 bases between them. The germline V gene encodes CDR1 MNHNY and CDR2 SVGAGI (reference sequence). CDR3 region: CASSKQGVLKPQHF. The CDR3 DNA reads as TGTGCCAGCAGTAAACAGGGAGTGTTAAAGCCCCAGCATTTT.

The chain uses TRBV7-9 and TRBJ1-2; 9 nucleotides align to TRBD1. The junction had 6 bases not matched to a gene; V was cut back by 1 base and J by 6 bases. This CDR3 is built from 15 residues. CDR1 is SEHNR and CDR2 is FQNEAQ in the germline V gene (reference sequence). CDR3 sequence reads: CASSLDRDRADGYTF. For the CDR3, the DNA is TGTGCCAGCAGCTTAGACCGGGACAGGGCAGATGGCTACACCTTC.

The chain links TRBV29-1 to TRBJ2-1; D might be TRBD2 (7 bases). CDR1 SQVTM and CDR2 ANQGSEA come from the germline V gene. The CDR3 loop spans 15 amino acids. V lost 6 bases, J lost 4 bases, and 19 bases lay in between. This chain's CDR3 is CSVRQAGALYNEQFF. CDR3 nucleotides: TGCAGCGTCCGCCAGGCGGGGGCCCTATACAATGAGCAGTTCTTC.

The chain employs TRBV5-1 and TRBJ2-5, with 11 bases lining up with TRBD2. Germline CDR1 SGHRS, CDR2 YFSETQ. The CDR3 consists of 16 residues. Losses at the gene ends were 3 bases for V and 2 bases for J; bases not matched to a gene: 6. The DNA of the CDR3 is TGCGCCAGCAGCTGGGGGACTAGCGGCTATCAAGAGACCCAGTACTTC. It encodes CASSWGTSGYQETQYF.

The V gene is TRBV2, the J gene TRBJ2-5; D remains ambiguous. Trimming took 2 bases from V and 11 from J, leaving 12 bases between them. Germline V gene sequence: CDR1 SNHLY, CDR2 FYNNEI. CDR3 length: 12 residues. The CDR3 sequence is CASSEQHKEQYF. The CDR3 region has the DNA TGTGCCAGCAGTGAACAGCATAAGGAGCAGTACTTC.

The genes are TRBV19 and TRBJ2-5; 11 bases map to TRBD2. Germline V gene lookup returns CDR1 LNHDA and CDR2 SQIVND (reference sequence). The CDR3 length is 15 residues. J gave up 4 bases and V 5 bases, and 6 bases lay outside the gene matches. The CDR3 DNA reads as TGTGCCAGTAGTCAACTAGCGGGAGCCCCAGAGACCCAGTACTTC. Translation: CASSQLAGAPETQYF.

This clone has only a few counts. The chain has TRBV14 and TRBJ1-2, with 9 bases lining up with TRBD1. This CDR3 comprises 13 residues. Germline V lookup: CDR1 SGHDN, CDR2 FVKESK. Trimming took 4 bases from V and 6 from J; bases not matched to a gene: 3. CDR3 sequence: CASSRRQGDGYTF. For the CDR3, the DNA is TGTGCCAGCAGCCGAAGACAGGGGGATGGCTACACCTTC.

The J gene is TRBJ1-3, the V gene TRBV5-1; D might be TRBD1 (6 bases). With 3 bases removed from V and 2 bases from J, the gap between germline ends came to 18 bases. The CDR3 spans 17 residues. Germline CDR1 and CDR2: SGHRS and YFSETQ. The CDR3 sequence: CASSSSPLGTTGNTIYF. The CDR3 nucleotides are TGCGCCAGCAGCTCCTCACCCTTAGGGACAACTGGAAACACCATATATTTT.